Presented here are 23 T cell receptor beta chains from one specimen sequenced in a study of chemoradiotherapy in HPV16-positive cancers. The data were produced by immunoSEQ multiplex PCR, yet TCRdb's version contains in-frame clones alone and is incomplete. The sample contains fewer than 6,500 clones, roughly nine tenths of which appear only once. The specimen comprised tumor tissue, sampled from a patient who underwent chemoradiotherapy. These receptors were collected from a human donor with HPV-associated anogenital cancer.

This clone has just one count. This chain links TRBV19 with TRBJ1-5; unclear D gene. The V and J ends lost 5 bases and 2 bases respectively, with 10 bases between them. The CDR3 totals 14 residues. Germline CDR1 and CDR2: LNHDA and SQIVND (reference sequence). CDR3 region: CASSSAGGNQPQHF. The DNA for the CDR3 is TGTGCCAGTAGTTCGGCGGGAGGCAATCAGCCCCAGCATTTT.

The chain uses TRBV2 and TRBJ2-5; D is possibly TRBD2 (6 bases). The CDR3 consists of 17 residues. Germline values: CDR1 SNHLY, CDR2 FYNNEI. V was trimmed by 0 bases and J by 1 base, leaving 15 bases between them. The CDR3 sequence is CASSEARGLGGQETQYF. The CDR3 DNA reads TGTGCCAGCAGTGAAGCTAGGGGTTTGGGGGGCCAAGAGACCCAGTACTTC.

The rearrangement joins TRBV15 to TRBJ1-1; no clear D gene. V lost 3 bases and J lost 5, with 7 bases in between. The length of the CDR3 is 12 residues. The germline CDR1 and CDR2 sequences are LNHNV and YYDKDF (reference sequence). The CDR3: CATSSAGTEAFF. The CDR3 nucleotides are TGTGCCACCAGCAGCGCAGGTACTGAAGCTTTCTTT.

CDR3 sequence: CASSILDRRRSGANVLTF. The CDR3 DNA sequence: TGTGCCAGTAGTATCCTGGACAGGCGTCGCTCTGGGGCCAACGTCCTGACTTTC. The rearrangement joins TRBV19 to TRBJ2-6; 7 bases align to TRBD1. V trimming: 3 bases; J trimming: 0 bases; junction bases outside the gene matches: 8. Germline V lookup: CDR1 LNHDA, CDR2 SQIVND (reference sequence). This CDR3 has 18 amino acids.

V and J are TRBV5-1 and TRBJ2-3; D could derive from TRBD1 or TRBD2 (5 bases each). The CDR3 extends over 14 amino acids. Germline V gives CDR1 SGHRS, CDR2 YFSETQ. Trimming took 4 bases from V and 2 from J, leaving 11 bases between them. CDR3 nucleotides: TGCGCCAGCAGCACGGGACGGATCACAGATACGCAGTATTTT. Translation gives CASSTGRITDTQYF.

The chain employs TRBV7-3 and TRBJ2-4, with 12 bases aligning to TRBD1. The V and J ends lost 3 bases and 5 bases, in that order; junction bases with no gene match: 2. The CDR3 loop spans 15 amino acids. The germline V gene encodes CDR1 SGHTA and CDR2 FQGTGA. This CDR3 is CASSLGQGAENIQYF. The CDR3 DNA is TGTGCCAGCAGCTTGGGACAGGGGGCCGAAAACATTCAGTACTTC.

V gene TRBV7-2 combines with J gene TRBJ1-5; 9 positions match TRBD1. Unmatched junction bases numbered 11, after V lost 1 base and J lost 4 bases. This CDR3 contains 18 residues. Per germline, CDR1 SGHTA and CDR2 FQGNSA. CDR3 in DNA: TGTGCCAGCAGCTTAGAGGTAGGGGGACAGGGCAATAATCAGCCCCAGCATTTT. Protein: CASSLEVGGQGNNQPQHF.

The CDR3 sequence is CARTAGGFSGANVLTF. Here the CDR3 DNA reads TGTGCCAGGACGGCCGGGGGGTTTTCTGGGGCCAACGTCCTGACTTTC. J is TRBJ2-6 and V is TRBV2; 7 bases are a match to TRBD2. The CDR3 consists of 16 residues. Losses at the gene ends were 9 bases for V and 1 base for J; bases not matched to a gene: 9. CDR1 is SNHLY and CDR2 is FYNNEI in the germline V gene.

The gene calls are TRBV29-1 and TRBJ2-5; tentatively, D is TRBD2 (5 bases). Trimming pared 7 bases from V and 2 bases from J, leaving 14 bases between. The CDR3 totals 13 residues. Germline V CDR1 and CDR2: SQVTM, ANQGSEA. The CDR3 protein is CSGARALQETQYF. Written as DNA, the CDR3 is TGCAGCGGGGCGCGGGCGCTACAAGAGACCCAGTACTTC.

V gene TRBV27 combines with J gene TRBJ1-1; the match to TRBD1 covers 7 bases. Germline CDR1 MNHEY, CDR2 SMNVEV (reference sequence). J was trimmed by 0 bases and V by 4 bases; bases with no gene match: 2. This CDR3 has 14 amino acids. The CDR3 protein is CASSWDSLNTEAFF. CDR3 DNA: TGTGCCAGCAGTTGGGACAGCCTGAACACTGAAGCTTTCTTT.

This clone was observed once. This sequence joins TRBV11-2 and TRBJ2-3; D is ambiguous. CDR1 is SGHAT, CDR2 FQNNGV, per germline. The germline V and J ends were trimmed by 5 bases and 3 bases, with 0 bases remaining between them. The length of the CDR3 is 10 residues. For the CDR3, the DNA is TGTGCCAGCAGCACAGATACGCAGTATTTT. Encoded protein: CASSTDTQYF.

This clone turned up a few times. The chain recombines TRBV18 with TRBJ2-7, with TRBD1 matching 8 bases. V shed 6 bases and J 2 bases; nucleotides not matched to a gene: 6. The CDR3 is made up of 14 amino acids. The germline V gene has CDR1 KGHSH and CDR2 LQKENI. For the CDR3, the DNA is TGTGCCAGCTCTCTCAACAGGGGGGCCTACGAGCAGTACTTC. Its translation: CASSLNRGAYEQYF.

This clone was detected only a few times. This chain joins TRBV5-4 and TRBJ1-2, with D perhaps matching TRBD1 (5 bases). Germline CDR1 and CDR2: SGHNT and YYREEE (reference sequence). The CDR3 runs 11 residues. The V and J ends lost 4 bases and 5 bases respectively, with 6 bases between them. CDR3 amino acids: CASSPGYGYTF. The DNA for the CDR3 is TGTGCCAGCAGCCCAGGGTATGGCTACACCTTC.

V and J are TRBV5-6 and TRBJ2-2; D gene uncertain. V was pared by 3 bases and J by 1 base, with 10 bases between. Germline V gives CDR1 SGHDT, CDR2 YYEEEE. The CDR3 spans 15 residues. The CDR3 DNA follows: TGTGCCAGCAGCTGGAGAGGTTGGAACACCGGGGAGCTGTTTTTT. Amino acid sequence: CASSWRGWNTGELFF.

This chain links TRBV5-1 with TRBJ2-5; 11 nucleotides match TRBD2. This CDR3 comprises 14 residues. V lost 4 bases to trimming and J lost 5 bases; unmatched junction nucleotides: 4. Germline assignment: CDR1 SGHRS and CDR2 YFSETQ. The CDR3 DNA follows: TGCGCCAGCAGCCTACTAGCGGGAGAGGAGACCCAGTACTTC. This translates into CASSLLAGEETQYF.

Note on this clone: This sample also contains other DNA sequences that code for the same CDR3. V and J are TRBV6-5 and TRBJ2-3; the D is unclear. Germline-derived CDR1 and CDR2 are MNHEY and SVGAGI. V was cut by 0 bases and J by 0 bases, with 7 bases left in between. This CDR3 has 15 residues. CDR3 residues: CASSYSIGSTDTQYF. The CDR3, as DNA: TGTGCCAGCAGTTACTCAATAGGGAGCACAGATACGCAGTATTTT.

The CDR3 loop reads CASSTRVWGVEQFF. Here the CDR3 DNA reads TGTGCCAGCAGTACGAGGGTTTGGGGGGTTGAGCAGTTCTTC. The chain is built from TRBV6-5 and TRBJ2-1; D possibly corresponds to TRBD2 (6 bases). The V end lost 5 bases, the J end lost 9 bases, and 17 bases lay between the germline ends. CDR1 and CDR2 (germline): MNHEY, SVGAGI. This CDR3 region has 14 residues.

In this sample, this clone turned up a few times. The V call is TRBV5-8, the J call TRBJ1-2; D unclear. Trimming removed 0 bases from V and 7 bases from J, with 4 bases in between. Germline V gene lookup returns CDR1 SGHTS and CDR2 YDEGEE. There are 11 residues in the CDR3. The CDR3 is CASSLVGGYTF. In DNA, the CDR3 is TGTGCCAGCAGCTTGGTTGGTGGCTACACCTTC.

The chain links TRBV19 to TRBJ1-1, with 8 bases lining up with TRBD1. Per the germline V gene, CDR1 is LNHDA and CDR2 is SQIVND (reference sequence). The CDR3 sequence is 13 residues long. Unmatched junction bases numbered 1, after V lost 4 bases and J lost 3 bases. The CDR3 loop reads CASSKDRDTEAFF. DNA of the CDR3: TGTGCCAGTAGTAAGGACAGGGACACTGAAGCTTTCTTT.

The chain has TRBV5-4 and TRBJ2-5; the match to TRBD2 covers 9 bases. Germline lookup yields CDR1 SGHNT and CDR2 YYREEE (reference sequence). V gave up 5 bases and J gave up 4 bases; unmatched junction bases: 6. This CDR3 has 14 residues. As DNA, the CDR3 is TGTGCCAGCAGGTTAGCGGGAGTTAGAGAGACCCAGTACTTC. This sequence encodes CASRLAGVRETQYF.

The chain employs TRBV18 and TRBJ1-6; D gene ambiguous. The germline V gene has CDR1 KGHSH and CDR2 LQKENI. This CDR3 is built from 13 residues. The germline V and J ends were trimmed by 2 bases and 8 bases, with 7 bases remaining between them. The chain's CDR3 is CASSPTGDSPLHF. The CDR3 DNA reads as TGTGCCAGCTCACCAACCGGAGATTCACCCCTCCACTTT.

In its sample, this clone was seen a few times. The DNA of the CDR3 is TGCGCCAGCGAGGTGGGTGGCCGTGGGGAGCAGTACTTC. Amino acids: CASEVGGRGEQYF. The genes are TRBV5-1 and TRBJ2-7; unclear D gene. Trimming took off 7 bases at V and 7 bases at J, with 18 bases between the two ends. There are 13 residues in the CDR3. Germline values: CDR1 SGHRS, CDR2 YFSETQ.

The chain has TRBV6-5 and TRBJ2-7; TRBD1 matches 10 bases. Germline V gene data show CDR1 as MNHEY and CDR2 as SVGAGI. The CDR3 length is 15 residues. After removal of 4 bases from V and 5 bases from J, the junction contained 8 bases not matched to a gene. The CDR3 loop is CASSSVTGGLDEQYF. The CDR3 bases are TGTGCCAGCAGTTCCGTGACAGGGGGCCTCGACGAGCAGTACTTC.